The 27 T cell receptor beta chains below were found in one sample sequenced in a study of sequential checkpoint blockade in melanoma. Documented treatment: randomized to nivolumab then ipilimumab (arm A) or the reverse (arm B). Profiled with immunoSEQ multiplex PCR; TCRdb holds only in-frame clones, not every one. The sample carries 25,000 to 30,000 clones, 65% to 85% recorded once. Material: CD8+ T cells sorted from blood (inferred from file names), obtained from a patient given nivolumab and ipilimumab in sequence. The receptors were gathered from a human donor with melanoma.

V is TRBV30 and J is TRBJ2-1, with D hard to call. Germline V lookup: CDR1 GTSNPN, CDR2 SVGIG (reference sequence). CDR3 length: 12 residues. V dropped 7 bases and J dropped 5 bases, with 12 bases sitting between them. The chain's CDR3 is CASTAAHNEQFF. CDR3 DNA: TGTGCCTCGACGGCGGCACACAATGAGCAGTTCTTC.

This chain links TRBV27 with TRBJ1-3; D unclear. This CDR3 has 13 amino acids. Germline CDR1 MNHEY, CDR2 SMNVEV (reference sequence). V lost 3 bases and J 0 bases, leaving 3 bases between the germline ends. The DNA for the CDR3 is TGTGCCAGCAGTTTCCTCTCTGGAAACACCATATATTTT. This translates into CASSFLSGNTIYF.

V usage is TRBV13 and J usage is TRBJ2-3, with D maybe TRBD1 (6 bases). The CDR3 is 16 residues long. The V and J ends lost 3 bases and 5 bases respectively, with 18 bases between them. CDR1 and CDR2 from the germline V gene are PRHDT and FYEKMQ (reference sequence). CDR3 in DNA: TGTGCCAGCAGCTTCGTCCAACAGGGACACCAAGATACGCAGTATTTT. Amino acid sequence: CASSFVQQGHQDTQYF.

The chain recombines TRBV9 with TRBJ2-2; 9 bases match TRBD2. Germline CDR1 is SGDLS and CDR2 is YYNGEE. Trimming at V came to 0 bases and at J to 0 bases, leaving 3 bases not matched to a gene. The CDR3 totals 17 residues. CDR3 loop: CASSVASGGPNTGELFF. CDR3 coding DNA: TGTGCCAGCAGCGTAGCCAGCGGGGGGCCGAACACCGGGGAGCTGTTTTTT. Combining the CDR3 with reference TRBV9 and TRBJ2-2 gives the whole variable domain DSGVTQTPKHLITATGQRVTLRCSPRSGDLSVYWYQQSLDQGLQFLIQYYNGEERAKGNILERFSAQQFPDLHSELNLSSLELGDSALYFCASSVASGGPNTGELFFGEGSRLTVL.

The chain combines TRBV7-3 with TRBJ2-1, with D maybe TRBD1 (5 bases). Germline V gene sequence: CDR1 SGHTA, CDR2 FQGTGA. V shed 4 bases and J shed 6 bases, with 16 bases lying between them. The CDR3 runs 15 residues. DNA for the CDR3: TGTGCCAGCAGCTCAGGTCCAGGGATGGGCAATGAGCAGTTCTTC. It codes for CASSSGPGMGNEQFF.

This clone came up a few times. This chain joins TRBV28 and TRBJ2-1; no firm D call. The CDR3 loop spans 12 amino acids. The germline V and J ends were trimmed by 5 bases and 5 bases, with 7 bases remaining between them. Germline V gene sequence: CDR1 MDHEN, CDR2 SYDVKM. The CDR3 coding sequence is TGTGCCAGCAGTCCTGTCCACAATGAGCAGTTCTTC. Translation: CASSPVHNEQFF.

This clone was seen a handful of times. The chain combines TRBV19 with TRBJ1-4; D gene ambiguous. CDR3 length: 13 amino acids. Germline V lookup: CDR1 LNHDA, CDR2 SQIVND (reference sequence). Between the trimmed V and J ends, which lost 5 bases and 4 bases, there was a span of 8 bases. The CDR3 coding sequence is TGTGCCAGTAGTCCGCGGGATAATGAAAAACTGTTTTTT. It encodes CASSPRDNEKLFF.

The CDR3 reads CASSLGAAEAFF. The CDR3 DNA reads as TGTGCCAGCAGTTTAGGGGCGGCTGAAGCTTTCTTT. The V and J genes are TRBV28 and TRBJ1-1; D is possibly TRBD1 (5 bases). The CDR3 extends over 12 amino acids. V was shortened by 2 bases and J by 6 bases, with 7 bases between the two germline ends. In germline, CDR1 is MDHEN, CDR2 SYDVKM.

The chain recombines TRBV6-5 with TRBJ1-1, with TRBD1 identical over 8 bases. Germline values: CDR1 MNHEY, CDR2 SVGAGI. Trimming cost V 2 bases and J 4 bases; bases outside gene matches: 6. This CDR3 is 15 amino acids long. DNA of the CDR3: TGTGCCAGCAGTTACACAGGACAGGGAAGCACTGAAGCTTTCTTT. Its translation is CASSYTGQGSTEAFF.

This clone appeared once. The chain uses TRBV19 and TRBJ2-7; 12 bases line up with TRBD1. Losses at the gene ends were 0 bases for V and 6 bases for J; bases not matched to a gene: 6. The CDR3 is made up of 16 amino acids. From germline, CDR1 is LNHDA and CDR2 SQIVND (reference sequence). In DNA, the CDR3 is TGTGCCAGTAGTATAGATTCCGGGACAGGGGGCCTCGAGCAGTACTTC. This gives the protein CASSIDSGTGGLEQYF.

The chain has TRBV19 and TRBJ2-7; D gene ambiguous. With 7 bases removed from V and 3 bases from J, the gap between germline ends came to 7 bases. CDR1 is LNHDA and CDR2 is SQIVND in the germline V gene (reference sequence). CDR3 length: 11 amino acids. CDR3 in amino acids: CASTHNYEQYF. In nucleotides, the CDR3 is TGTGCCAGTACCCACAACTACGAGCAGTACTTC. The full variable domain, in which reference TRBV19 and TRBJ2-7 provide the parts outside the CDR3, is DGGITQSPKYLFRKEGQNVTLSCEQNLNHDAMYWYRQDPGQGLRLIYYSQIVNDFQKGDIAEGYSVSREKKESFPLTVTSAQKNPTAFYLCASTHNYEQYFGPGTRLTVT.

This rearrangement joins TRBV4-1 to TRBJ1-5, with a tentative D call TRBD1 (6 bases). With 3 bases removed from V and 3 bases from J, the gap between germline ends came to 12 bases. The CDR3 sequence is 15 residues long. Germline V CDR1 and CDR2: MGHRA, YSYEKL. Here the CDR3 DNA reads TGCGCCAGCAGCCAGAATACAGGGATCAATCAGCCCCAGCATTTT. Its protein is CASSQNTGINQPQHF.

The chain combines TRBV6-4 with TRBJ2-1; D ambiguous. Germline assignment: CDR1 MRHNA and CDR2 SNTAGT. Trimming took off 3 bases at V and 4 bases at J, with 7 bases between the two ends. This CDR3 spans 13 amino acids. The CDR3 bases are TGTGCCAGCAGTGAGGGCCTTTACAATGAGCAGTTCTTC. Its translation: CASSEGLYNEQFF.

The CDR3 nucleotides are TGTGCCAGCAGTTACGGGGGATCGGGCTCCTACGAGCAGTACTTC. It is translated as CASSYGGSGSYEQYF. The chain employs TRBV27 and TRBJ2-7; maybe TRBD2 (6 bases). The V gene's germline CDR1 is MNHEY and CDR2 SMNVEV (reference sequence). V lost 4 bases, J lost 0 bases, and 13 bases lay in between. The CDR3 covers 15 residues.

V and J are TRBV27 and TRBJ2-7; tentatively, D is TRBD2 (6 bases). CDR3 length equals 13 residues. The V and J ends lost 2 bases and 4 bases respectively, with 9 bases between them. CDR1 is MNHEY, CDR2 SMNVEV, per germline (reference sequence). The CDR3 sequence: CASSLGTAYEQYF. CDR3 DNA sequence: TGTGCCAGCAGTTTAGGGACTGCATACGAGCAGTACTTC.

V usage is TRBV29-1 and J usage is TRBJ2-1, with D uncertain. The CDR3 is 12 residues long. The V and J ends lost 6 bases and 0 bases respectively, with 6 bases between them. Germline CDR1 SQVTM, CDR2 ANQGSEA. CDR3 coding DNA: TGCAGCGTGCTACCCTCCTACAATGAGCAGTTCTTC. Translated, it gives CSVLPSYNEQFF.

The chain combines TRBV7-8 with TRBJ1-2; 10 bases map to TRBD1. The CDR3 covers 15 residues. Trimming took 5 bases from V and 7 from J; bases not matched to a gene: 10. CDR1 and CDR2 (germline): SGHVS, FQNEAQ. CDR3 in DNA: TGTGCCAGCAGCCTAGGGACAGGGGAGGAAGTTGGCTACACCTTC. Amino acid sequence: CASSLGTGEEVGYTF.

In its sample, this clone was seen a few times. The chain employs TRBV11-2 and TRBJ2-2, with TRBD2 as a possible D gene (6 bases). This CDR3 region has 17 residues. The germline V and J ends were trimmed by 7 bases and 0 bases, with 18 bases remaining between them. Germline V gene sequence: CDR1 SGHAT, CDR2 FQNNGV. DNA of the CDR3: TGTGCCAGCACCGGGAGCCATTCGAACGCGAACACCGGGGAGCTGTTTTTT. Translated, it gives CASTGSHSNANTGELFF.

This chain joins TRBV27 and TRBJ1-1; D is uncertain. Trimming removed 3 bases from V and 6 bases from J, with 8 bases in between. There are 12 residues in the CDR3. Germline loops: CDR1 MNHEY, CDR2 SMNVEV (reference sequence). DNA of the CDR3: TGTGCCAGCAGTTTGGCGGGAGCTGAAGCTTTCTTT. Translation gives CASSLAGAEAFF.

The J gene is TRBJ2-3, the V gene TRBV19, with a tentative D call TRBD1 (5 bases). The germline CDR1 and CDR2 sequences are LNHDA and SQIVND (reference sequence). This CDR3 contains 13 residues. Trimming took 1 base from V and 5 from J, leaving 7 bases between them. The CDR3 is CASSIGGVDTQYF. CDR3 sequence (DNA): TGTGCCAGTAGTATAGGGGGCGTAGATACGCAGTATTTT.

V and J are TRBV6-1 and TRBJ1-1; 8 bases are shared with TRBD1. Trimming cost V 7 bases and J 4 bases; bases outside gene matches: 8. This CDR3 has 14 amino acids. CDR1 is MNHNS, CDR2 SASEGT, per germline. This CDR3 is CASTAGGVGTEAFF. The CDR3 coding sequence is TGTGCCAGCACCGCAGGGGGCGTTGGCACTGAAGCTTTCTTT.

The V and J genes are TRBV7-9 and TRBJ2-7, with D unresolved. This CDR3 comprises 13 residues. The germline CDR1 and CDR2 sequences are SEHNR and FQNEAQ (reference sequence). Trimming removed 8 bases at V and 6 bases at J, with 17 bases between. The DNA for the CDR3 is TGTGCCAGCGCCGACACGAATGGCTCCGAGCAGTACTTC. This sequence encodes CASADTNGSEQYF. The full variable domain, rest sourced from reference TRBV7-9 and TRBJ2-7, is DTGVSQNPRHKITKRGQNVTFRCDPISEHNRLYWYRQTLGQGPEFLTYFQNEAQLEKSRLLSDRFSAERPKGSFSTLEIQRTEQGDSAMYLCASADTNGSEQYFGPGTRLTVT.

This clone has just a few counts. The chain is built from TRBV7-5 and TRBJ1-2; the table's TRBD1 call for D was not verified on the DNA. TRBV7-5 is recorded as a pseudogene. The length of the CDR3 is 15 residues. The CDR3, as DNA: TGTGCCAGCAACCACGGACAGGGGATGAACTATGGCTACACCTTC. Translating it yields CASNHGQGMNYGYTF.

CDR3 sequence: CASSLFRRGTPKESQYF. The DNA for the CDR3 is TGTGCCAGCAGCTTATTTAGGCGGGGCACCCCTAAAGAATCGCAGTATTTT. The chain carries TRBV7-6 and TRBJ2-3; tentative D call: TRBD2 (6 bases). Trimming took 2 bases from V and 10 from J, leaving 25 bases between them. This CDR3 has 17 amino acids. The germline CDR1 and CDR2 sequences are SGHVS and FNYEAQ.

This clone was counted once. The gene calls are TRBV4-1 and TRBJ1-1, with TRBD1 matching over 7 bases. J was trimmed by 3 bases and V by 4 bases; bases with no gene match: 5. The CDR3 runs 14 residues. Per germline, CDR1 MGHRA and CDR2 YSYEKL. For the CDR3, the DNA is TGCGCCAGCAGCCTAACAGGGGAGGACACTGAAGCTTTCTTT. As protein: CASSLTGEDTEAFF.

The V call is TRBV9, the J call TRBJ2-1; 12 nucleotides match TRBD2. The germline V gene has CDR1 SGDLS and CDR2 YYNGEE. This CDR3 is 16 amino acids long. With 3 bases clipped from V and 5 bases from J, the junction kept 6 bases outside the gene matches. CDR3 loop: CASSAPLAGGDNEQFF. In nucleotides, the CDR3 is TGTGCCAGCAGCGCCCCGCTAGCGGGAGGGGACAATGAGCAGTTCTTC.

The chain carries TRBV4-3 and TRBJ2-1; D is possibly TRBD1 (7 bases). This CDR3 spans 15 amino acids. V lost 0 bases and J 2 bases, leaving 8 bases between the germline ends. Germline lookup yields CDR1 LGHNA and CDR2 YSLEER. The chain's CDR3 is CASSQDRGAYNEQFF. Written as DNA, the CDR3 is TGCGCCAGCAGCCAAGACAGGGGGGCCTACAATGAGCAGTTCTTC.